One and the same sample provided the 20 T cell receptor beta chains below, sequenced in a study of blood T cell repertoires in COVID-19. Generated by immunoSEQ multiplex PCR, the TCRdb table keeps only in-frame clones and is missing some. Of some 150,000 clones listed, 80% are singletons. The material sequenced was peripheral blood. These receptors originate from a man aged 60 to 75 with active or convalescent COVID-19.

V gene TRBV3-1 (or the pseudogene TRBV3-2) combines with J gene TRBJ1-4, with D perhaps TRBD1 (5 bases). Germline assignment: CDR1 LGHDT and CDR2 YNNKEL (reference sequence). Trimming removed 5 bases at V and 4 bases at J, with 14 bases between. CDR3 length equals 15 residues. The CDR3 DNA is TGTGCCAGCAGCTCAAGGGCAGGGATTAATGAAAAACTGTTTTTT. Residues: CASSSRAGINEKLFF.

The CDR3 nucleotides read TGTGCCAGTACCCTACGGGGCAGGGGGGACAATGAGCAGTTCTTC. As protein: CASTLRGRGDNEQFF. The V gene is TRBV19, the J gene TRBJ2-1; tentative D call: TRBD1 (7 bases). The germline CDR1 and CDR2 sequences are LNHDA and SQIVND (reference sequence). The germline V and J ends were trimmed by 7 bases and 5 bases, with 18 bases remaining between them. The CDR3 has 15 amino acids.

In DNA, the CDR3 is TGTGCCTGGATTACTCCCCACGGGAGGGTCGGACGTGGCTACACCTTC. This gives the protein CAWITPHGRVGRGYTF. The chain combines TRBV30 with TRBJ1-2; no definite D call. V lost 4 bases, J lost 7 bases, and 25 bases lay in between. The CDR3 is 16 residues long. Per the germline V gene, CDR1 is GTSNPN and CDR2 is SVGIG (reference sequence).

The V call is TRBV7-2, the J call TRBJ2-3; a weak D match, TRBD2 (6 bases). V was clipped by 7 bases and J by 7 bases, with 18 bases between them. Germline V gene sequence: CDR1 SGHTA, CDR2 FQGNSA. This CDR3 comprises 14 residues. CDR3 bases: TGTGCCAGCATCTTGTATCAGGGACTCAATACGCAGTATTTT. Translated: CASILYQGLNTQYF.

The gene calls are TRBV18 and TRBJ1-5; maybe TRBD1 (5 bases). CDR3 size: 14 residues. V lost 3 bases and J 5 bases, leaving 11 bases between the germline ends. Germline CDR1 and CDR2: KGHSH and LQKENI. This chain's CDR3 is CASSPSGGDQPQHF. CDR3 DNA sequence: TGTGCCAGCTCACCGAGCGGGGGGGATCAGCCCCAGCATTTT.

V is TRBV24-1 and J is TRBJ2-3; tentatively, D is TRBD2 (5 bases). The CDR3 consists of 14 residues. V was clipped by 2 bases and J by 5 bases, with 10 bases between them. CDR1 is KGHDR and CDR2 is SFDVKD in the germline V gene. The CDR3 bases are TGTGCCACCAGTGATTACCGGGGATTAGATACGCAGTATTTT. Translation: CATSDYRGLDTQYF.

The table lists this clone with a count of one. This rearrangement joins TRBV9 to TRBJ1-3; 7 nucleotides line up with TRBD1. Germline V CDR1 and CDR2: SGDLS, YYNGEE. The CDR3 is 17 amino acids. The J segment lost 2 bases and the V segment lost 0 bases, leaving 8 bases of the junction unmatched. The CDR3 DNA reads TGTGCCAGCAGCGTAGGACTAGAGGGGGCAGCTGGAAACACCATATATTTT. Translating it yields CASSVGLEGAAGNTIYF.

This clone has just a few counts. The gene calls are TRBV7-2 and TRBJ1-6; D not certain. CDR1 is SGHTA, CDR2 FQGNSA, per germline. V lost 2 bases and J lost 6, with 8 bases in between. There are 14 residues in the CDR3. DNA for the CDR3: TGTGCCAGCAGCTTATGGCAGGCTAATTCACCCCTCCACTTT. The encoded protein is CASSLWQANSPLHF.

The gene calls are TRBV30 and TRBJ2-2, with no clear D. Trimming shortened V by 2 bases and J by 7 bases, and 8 bases separated the two germline ends. This CDR3 region has 12 residues. CDR1 and CDR2 (germline): GTSNPN, SVGIG (reference sequence). CDR3 in amino acids: CAWSRQIGELFF. DNA for the CDR3: TGTGCCTGGAGTCGTCAGATCGGGGAGCTGTTTTTT.

The rearrangement joins TRBV6-4 to TRBJ2-3; 7 bases align to TRBD1. This CDR3 has 15 amino acids. V dropped 0 bases and J dropped 1; count of bases not matched to a gene: 1. Germline lookup yields CDR1 MRHNA and CDR2 SNTAGT. For the CDR3, the DNA is TGTGCCAGCAGTGACTCAGGGGGCGGCACAGATACGCAGTATTTT. Translating it yields CASSDSGGGTDTQYF.

The chain recombines TRBV9 with TRBJ2-1, with a tentative D call TRBD2 (6 bases). The CDR3 extends over 12 amino acids. Germline CDR1 reads SGDLS; CDR2 reads YYNGEE. V was shortened by 2 bases and J by 10 bases, with 10 bases between the two germline ends. This CDR3 reads CASSVGTGEQFF. For the CDR3, the DNA is TGTGCCAGCAGCGTGGGGACTGGCGAGCAGTTCTTC.

The genes are TRBV7-3 and TRBJ2-1, with 13 bases fitting TRBD2. This CDR3 is built from 16 residues. Germline CDR1 and CDR2: SGHTA and FQGTGA. V lost 5 bases to trimming and J lost 9 bases; unmatched junction nucleotides: 10. The CDR3 reads CASSPRGLAGVSEQFF. CDR3 nucleotides: TGTGCCAGCAGCCCCCGAGGACTAGCGGGAGTTTCTGAGCAGTTCTTC.

This chain uses TRBV28 with TRBJ1-1, with D unresolved. There are 10 residues in the CDR3. Trimming removed 9 bases at V and 10 bases at J, with 12 bases between. The germline CDR1 and CDR2 sequences are MDHEN and SYDVKM. For the CDR3, the DNA is TGTGCCAGTTCTGAGAGCTCAGCTTTCTTT. Translated, it gives CASSESSAFF.

This chain links TRBV6-1 with TRBJ1-3; D is ambiguous. The length of the CDR3 is 15 residues. Per germline, CDR1 MNHNS and CDR2 SASEGT. V dropped 3 bases and J dropped 2 bases, with 11 bases sitting between them. The CDR3 region has the DNA TGTGCCAGCAGTGATTTACCAGTGGCTGGAAACACCATATATTTT. Encoded protein: CASSDLPVAGNTIYF.

The V and J genes are TRBV18 and TRBJ1-1; D is unresolved. Trimming took off 0 bases at V and 0 bases at J, with 11 bases between the two ends. The CDR3 consists of 16 residues. In germline, CDR1 is KGHSH, CDR2 LQKENI. The CDR3: CASSPPQAPMNTEAFF. The DNA for the CDR3 is TGTGCCAGCTCACCACCGCAGGCCCCCATGAACACTGAAGCTTTCTTT.

The genes are TRBV10-3 and TRBJ2-7; 7 positions match TRBD2. This CDR3 spans 14 amino acids. Germline CDR1 ENHRY, CDR2 SYGVKD. V trimming: 4 bases; J trimming: 1 base; junction bases outside the gene matches: 4. CDR3 protein: CAISAAGESYEQYF. In DNA form, the CDR3 reads TGTGCCATCAGTGCGGCGGGAGAGTCCTACGAGCAGTACTTC.

J is TRBJ1-3 and V is TRBV4-3; 8 bases line up with TRBD1. The CDR3 sequence is 15 residues long. Germline CDR1 LGHNA, CDR2 YSLEER. The V gene end was trimmed by 1 base and the J gene end by 2 bases; junction bases not matched to a gene: 1. The CDR3 DNA reads as TGCGCCAGCAGCCAAGGGACAGGGCCTGGAAACACCATATATTTT. Protein sequence: CASSQGTGPGNTIYF.

A remark on this clone: The junction departs from germline at one end; a sequencing error may be responsible. The rearrangement links TRBV19 to TRBJ1-5, with 9 nucleotides matching TRBD1. Germline V gives CDR1 LNHDA, CDR2 SQIVND (reference sequence). This CDR3 spans 13 amino acids. As DNA, the CDR3 is TGTGCCAGTAGTCCGGAAACCGGGACAGGGAGTAAATTT. The encoded protein is CASSPETGTGSKF.

This clone was seen a single time. This chain connects TRBV15 to TRBJ2-5; D is perhaps TRBD1 (6 bases). The length of the CDR3 is 15 residues. Trimming removed 1 base at V and 2 bases at J, with 11 bases between. CDR1 and CDR2 from the germline V gene are LNHNV and YYDKDF (reference sequence). Here the CDR3 reads CATSRATGLQETQYF. The CDR3 DNA follows: TGTGCCACCAGCAGAGCTACAGGGCTACAAGAGACCCAGTACTTC.

The genes are TRBV19 and TRBJ1-6, with TRBD1 as a possible D gene (5 bases). The V gene's germline CDR1 is LNHDA and CDR2 SQIVND (reference sequence). V was shortened by 5 bases and J by 15 bases, with 17 bases between the two germline ends. This CDR3 spans 13 amino acids. In DNA, the CDR3 is TGTGCCAGTAGTCCGGGGACTGGGGAACTCCTCCACTTT. As protein: CASSPGTGELLHF. The full variable domain, in which reference TRBV19 and TRBJ1-6 provide the parts outside the CDR3, is DGGITQSPKYLFRKEGQNVTLSCEQNLNHDAMYWYRQDPGQGLRLIYYSQIVNDFQKGDIAEGYSVSREKKESFPLTVTSAQKNPTAFYLCASSPGTGELLHFGNGTRLTVT.